These T cell receptor beta chains were read from a single sample in a study of OX40 agonist ivuxolimab in advanced cancers. The data were produced by immunoSEQ multiplex PCR, yet TCRdb's version contains in-frame clones alone and is incomplete. The table lists about 44,000 clones, approximately 86% of them singletons. Source: CD4+ or CD8+ T cells sorted from blood, taken in a trial of the OX40 agonist ivuxolimab. These receptors all come from an adult with an advanced solid tumor such as melanoma, head and neck, liver or kidney cancer. Each CDR3 is given with its conserved first and last residue. Fields, in order: CDR3 protein, CDR3 DNA, V gene, clone size, D gene, J gene. A D gene is named only where the DNA matches it firmly. Some rows have no size entry. The others give once, few or many, or a class for an expanded clone.

CDR3aa: CATKGAGYANIQYF
CDR3nt: TGTGCCACCAAAGGGGCAGGGTATGCTAACATTCAGTACTTC
v_gene: TRBV6-5
abundance: .
d_gene: .
j_gene: TRBJ2-4

CDR3aa: CASSIGAAGGSYEQYF
CDR3nt: TGTGCCAGCAGCATAGGAGCGGCAGGGGGAAGCTACGAGCAGTACTTC
v_gene: TRBV9
abundance: .
d_gene: TRBD1
j_gene: TRBJ2-7

CDR3aa: CASNKGGETQYF
CDR3nt: TGTGCCAGCAATAAGGGAGGAGAGACCCAGTACTTC
v_gene: TRBV9
abundance: .
d_gene: .
j_gene: TRBJ2-5

CDR3aa: CASSPRYPPRLDRLNTGELFF
CDR3nt: TGTGCCAGCAGCCCGCGTTATCCTCCCAGGCTGGATAGACTCAACACCGGGGAGCTGTTTTTT
v_gene: TRBV7-6
abundance: .
d_gene: .
j_gene: TRBJ2-2

CDR3aa: CASSQTGGRNYGYTF
CDR3nt: TGCGCCAGCAGCCAAACAGGGGGCAGAAACTATGGCTACACCTTC
v_gene: TRBV4-3
abundance: .
d_gene: TRBD1
j_gene: TRBJ1-2

CDR3aa: CASSPSWETQYF
CDR3nt: TGTGCCAGCAGCCCGTCGTGGGAGACCCAGTACTTC
v_gene: TRBV7-8
abundance: .
d_gene: .
j_gene: TRBJ2-5

CDR3aa: CASSLGGAGYEQYF
CDR3nt: TGTGCCAGCAGCTTGGGGGGCGCCGGCTACGAGCAGTACTTC
v_gene: TRBV5-6
abundance: .
d_gene: .
j_gene: TRBJ2-7

CDR3aa: CASTDSGAKNIQYF
CDR3nt: TGTGCCAGCACTGACAGTGGAGCCAAAAACATTCAGTACTTC
v_gene: TRBV6-1
abundance: .
d_gene: .
j_gene: TRBJ2-4

CDR3aa: CASSLRAGRNTEAFF
CDR3nt: TGTGCCAGCAGCTTAAGGGCAGGGAGGAACACTGAAGCTTTCTTT
v_gene: TRBV5-4
abundance: few
d_gene: .
j_gene: TRBJ1-1

CDR3aa: CASSLGPTNYGYTF
CDR3nt: TGTGCCAGCAGCTTAGGCCCTACTAACTATGGCTACACCTTC
v_gene: TRBV7-9
abundance: .
d_gene: .
j_gene: TRBJ1-2

CDR3aa: CASSRLTEAFF
CDR3nt: TGTGCCAGCAGCCGACTCACGGAAGCTTTCTTT
v_gene: TRBV2
abundance: .
d_gene: .
j_gene: TRBJ1-1

CDR3aa: CASSPRTGSETQYF
CDR3nt: TGTGCCAGCAGTCCTCGGACAGGGTCAGAGACCCAGTACTTC
v_gene: TRBV28
abundance: once
d_gene: TRBD1
j_gene: TRBJ2-5

CDR3aa: CASSVGGAWGNEQFF
CDR3nt: TGTGCCAGCAGCGTAGGTGGGGCTTGGGGCAATGAGCAGTTCTTC
v_gene: TRBV9
abundance: .
d_gene: .
j_gene: TRBJ2-1

CDR3aa: CASSYLYPGQRSGYTF
CDR3nt: TGTGCCAGCAGTTACTTATACCCGGGACAGCGATCTGGCTACACCTTC
v_gene: TRBV6-5
abundance: .
d_gene: TRBD1
j_gene: TRBJ1-2

CDR3aa: CAWSVLDRGGHEKLFF
CDR3nt: TGTGCCTGGAGTGTACTCGACAGGGGAGGTCATGAAAAACTGTTTTTT
v_gene: TRBV30
abundance: .
d_gene: TRBD1
j_gene: TRBJ1-4

CDR3aa: CASSQKKTNSPLHF
CDR3nt: TGCGCCAGCAGCCAAAAGAAGACAAATTCACCCCTCCACTTT
v_gene: TRBV4-1
abundance: once
d_gene: .
j_gene: TRBJ1-6

CDR3aa: CASSLGTDNQPQHF
CDR3nt: TGTGCCAGCAGCTTAGGGACAGACAATCAGCCCCAGCATTTT
v_gene: TRBV7-2
abundance: .
d_gene: .
j_gene: TRBJ1-5

CDR3aa: CASSLVRTANEQFF
CDR3nt: TGTGCCAGCAGCTTAGTCAGGACAGCAAATGAGCAGTTCTTC
v_gene: TRBV7-6
abundance: .
d_gene: .
j_gene: TRBJ2-1

CDR3aa: CSVDPDGNTEAFF
CDR3nt: TGCAGCGTTGACCCAGACGGGAACACTGAAGCTTTCTTT
v_gene: TRBV29-1
abundance: .
d_gene: .
j_gene: TRBJ1-1

CDR3aa: CASRSGAGAQETQYF
CDR3nt: TGTGCCAGCAGGTCGGGGGCGGGGGCCCAAGAGACCCAGTACTTC
v_gene: TRBV7-2
abundance: few
d_gene: .
j_gene: TRBJ2-5

CDR3aa: CASSSPYSSYEQYF
CDR3nt: TGTGCCAGCAGCTCCCCTTACTCATCTTACGAGCAGTACTTC
v_gene: TRBV7-9
abundance: .
d_gene: .
j_gene: TRBJ2-7

CDR3aa: CASSPSGGKTQYF
CDR3nt: TGTGCCAGTAGCCCTTCCGGGGGGAAGACCCAGTACTTC
v_gene: TRBV19
abundance: .
d_gene: TRBD2
j_gene: TRBJ2-5

CDR3aa: CASSRRAGYTEAFF
CDR3nt: TGTGCCAGCAGCCGCCGCGCAGGCTACACTGAAGCTTTCTTT
v_gene: TRBV9
abundance: .
d_gene: .
j_gene: TRBJ1-1

CDR3aa: CASSQAGGGYTDTQYF
CDR3nt: TGTGCCAGCAGCCAGGCGGGCGGCGGGTACACAGATACGCAGTATTTT
v_gene: TRBV7-3
abundance: few
d_gene: .
j_gene: TRBJ2-3

CDR3aa: CASSSPPVETQYF
CDR3nt: TGCGCCAGCAGCTCTCCCCCTGTAGAGACCCAGTACTTC
v_gene: TRBV5-1
abundance: .
d_gene: .
j_gene: TRBJ2-5

CDR3aa: CASSLADGANTEAFF
CDR3nt: TGTGCCAGCAGCTTAGCCGACGGGGCGAACACTGAAGCTTTCTTT
v_gene: TRBV7-9
abundance: .
d_gene: .
j_gene: TRBJ1-1

CDR3aa: CASSLVSRGQETQYF
CDR3nt: TGTGCCAGCAGCTTAGTCAGTCGGGGGCAAGAGACCCAGTACTTC
v_gene: TRBV11-2
abundance: .
d_gene: .
j_gene: TRBJ2-5

CDR3aa: CASTCGLGCTDTQYF
CDR3nt: TGCGCCAGCACCTGCGGTCTAGGGTGCACAGATACGCAGTATTTT
v_gene: TRBV5-1
abundance: few
d_gene: .
j_gene: TRBJ2-3

CDR3aa: CASSVEGGSTYEQYF
CDR3nt: TGTGCCAGCAGCGTAGAAGGGGGGTCTACCTACGAGCAGTACTTC
v_gene: TRBV9
abundance: .
d_gene: .
j_gene: TRBJ2-7

CDR3aa: CASTKGNYYGYTF
CDR3nt: TGTGCCAGTACCAAGGGGAATTACTATGGCTACACCTTC
v_gene: TRBV19
abundance: few
d_gene: .
j_gene: TRBJ1-2

CDR3aa: CASKGNRHRFSGANVLTF
CDR3nt: TGTGCCAGCAAGGGTAATCGGCACCGATTCTCTGGGGCCAACGTCCTGACTTTC
v_gene: TRBV28
abundance: once
d_gene: .
j_gene: TRBJ2-6

CDR3aa: CASSITLYTNQPQHF
CDR3nt: TGTGCCAGTAGTATAACCCTATACACCAATCAGCCCCAGCATTTT
v_gene: TRBV19
abundance: once
d_gene: .
j_gene: TRBJ1-5

CDR3aa: CASSQLGANRGPDTQYF
CDR3nt: TGCGCCAGCAGTCAATTGGGAGCGAACAGGGGGCCGGATACGCAGTATTTT
v_gene: TRBV23-1
abundance: .
d_gene: TRBD1
j_gene: TRBJ2-3

CDR3aa: CASSLTSGEADTQYF
CDR3nt: TGTGCCAGCAGCTTAACGAGCGGGGAGGCAGATACGCAGTATTTT
v_gene: TRBV7-3
abundance: .
d_gene: TRBD2
j_gene: TRBJ2-3

CDR3aa: CAWSRDRPLGYTF
CDR3nt: TGTGCCTGGAGTCGGGACCGGCCTCTTGGCTACACCTTC
v_gene: TRBV30
abundance: .
d_gene: .
j_gene: TRBJ1-2